The 27 T cell receptor beta chains below all came from one sample that was sequenced in a study of monozygotic twins with inflammatory bowel disease. Using the 5' RACE reads, TCRdb records one entry per CDR3 protein without DNA. This table holds 300,000 to 400,000 distinct CDR3 sequences. The sample taken for sequencing was blood. All receptors derive from a human donor with ulcerative colitis or Crohn's disease, or a healthy co-twin of an affected twin (not recorded which).

The genes are TRBV7-9 and TRBJ2-2; lacking DNA, the TRBD2 call made by TCRdb goes unchecked. Germline values: CDR1 SEHNR, CDR2 FQNEAQ (reference sequence). CDR3 length equals 17 residues. The CDR3 is CASSAQKGLALIGELFF.

The chain couples TRBV3-1 to TRBJ1-2. Germline V CDR1 and CDR2: LGHDT, YNNKEL (reference sequence). CDR3 length: 12 residues. The CDR3 sequence is CASSHSTYGYTF.

The chain recombines TRBV28 with TRBJ2-5; TCRdb's D call of TRBD2 is untestable without DNA. CDR3 size: 14 residues. CDR1 and CDR2 from the germline V gene are MDHEN and SYDVKM. The CDR3 here is CASSSRLVQETQYF. Full variable domain (rest looked up from reference TRBV28 and TRBJ2-5): DVKVTQSSRYLVKRTGEKVFLECVQDMDHENMFWYRQDPGLGLRLIYFSYDVKMKEKGDIPEGYSVSREKKERFSLILESASTNQTSMYLCASSSRLVQETQYFGPGTRLLVL.

The V and J genes are TRBV15 and TRBJ2-7; TCRdb calls TRBD2, which cannot be checked without DNA. Germline V gene data show CDR1 as LNHNV and CDR2 as YYDKDF (reference sequence). This CDR3 comprises 18 residues. The CDR3 loop is CATSRDRGSTISSYEQYF.

The V gene is TRBV5-1, the J gene TRBJ2-2; TCRdb picks TRBD2, but there is no DNA to check that call. Germline V gene lookup returns CDR1 SGHRS and CDR2 YFSETQ. The CDR3 is 19 residues long. The CDR3 loop is CASSLGPTSSGVNTGELFF.

The chain recombines TRBV7-8 with TRBJ2-2; absent DNA, TCRdb's TRBD1 call cannot be checked. From germline, CDR1 is SGHVS and CDR2 FQNEAQ. The CDR3 has 18 residues. This CDR3 is CASSSSGGAVANTGELFF.

The chain carries TRBV7-2 and TRBJ1-6; the TCRdb call, TRBD1, lacks DNA for checking. The CDR3 is 15 residues long. Germline loops: CDR1 SGHTA, CDR2 FQGNSA. CDR3 residues: CASSLDRASGSPLHF.

V and J are TRBV29-1 and TRBJ1-5. CDR3 length equals 11 residues. Germline CDR1 and CDR2: SQVTM and ANQGSEA. CDR3 region: CSVGRLAPQHF.

The chain carries TRBV27 and TRBJ2-5; the TCRdb D gene call, TRBD1, has no DNA to confirm it. The CDR3 sequence is 16 residues long. The germline CDR1 and CDR2 sequences are MNHEY and SMNVEV (reference sequence). CDR3 region: CASRRLSGGREETQYF.

This chain joins TRBV5-1 and TRBJ2-7; the D gene TCRdb calls, TRBD1, cannot be checked with no DNA. The germline V gene encodes CDR1 SGHRS and CDR2 YFSETQ. The CDR3 spans 13 residues. CDR3 amino acids: CASSLVEGYEQYF.

V and J are TRBV7-2 and TRBJ2-3; TCRdb calls TRBD2, which cannot be checked without DNA. The germline V gene encodes CDR1 SGHTA and CDR2 FQGNSA. The CDR3 consists of 16 residues. This chain's CDR3 is CASSRTSGGFTDTQYF.

This sequence joins TRBV20-1 and TRBJ2-3; without DNA, the TCRdb call of TRBD2 cannot be checked. The CDR3 extends over 15 amino acids. CDR1 DFQATT and CDR2 SNEGSKA come from the germline V gene (reference sequence). The CDR3 here is CSPRGESTSTDTQYF.

The chain employs TRBV4-3 and TRBJ1-4; with no DNA, the TCRdb D assignment of TRBD1 cannot be verified. Germline V lookup: CDR1 LGHNA, CDR2 YSLEER. The CDR3 is 15 amino acids. This chain's CDR3 is CASSQETGFNEKLFF.

The chain carries TRBV5-1 and TRBJ2-7; TCRdb indicates TRBD1, and absent DNA this call remains unverified. The CDR3 contains 15 residues. Germline loops: CDR1 SGHRS, CDR2 YFSETQ. Here the CDR3 reads CASSFITGTAYEQYF.

The chain uses TRBV10-3 and TRBJ2-1; as DNA is missing, the TRBD2 call by TCRdb cannot be tested. This CDR3 has 15 residues. Per germline, CDR1 ENHRY and CDR2 SYGVKD. Here the CDR3 reads CAISVGVAGRNEQFF.

The V and J genes are TRBV5-1 and TRBJ2-2. CDR3 length: 15 residues. Germline lookup yields CDR1 SGHRS and CDR2 YFSETQ. The CDR3 here is CASSLIDNHGRELFF.

The J gene is TRBJ2-6, the V gene TRBV19; without DNA, the TCRdb call of TRBD1 cannot be checked. This CDR3 region has 17 residues. Germline V gene data show CDR1 as LNHDA and CDR2 as SQIVND (reference sequence). The CDR3 sequence: CASSSGTGSSGANVLTF.

The V call is TRBV12-3 or TRBV12-4, the J call TRBJ2-5; TCRdb names TRBD2, which stays unverified in the absence of DNA. The CDR3 runs 14 residues. CDR3 protein: CASRRSGSSETQYF.

This sequence joins TRBV20-1 and TRBJ2-1; TCRdb selects TRBD2, and the lack of DNA leaves this call unchecked. There are 15 residues in the CDR3. Germline lookup yields CDR1 DFQATT and CDR2 SNEGSKA (reference sequence). CDR3 sequence: CSARKASGVVNEQFF.

The chain joins TRBV5-1 to TRBJ1-1. There are 13 residues in the CDR3. Germline CDR1 is SGHRS and CDR2 is YFSETQ. CDR3 sequence: CASSLAENTEAFF.

The V gene is TRBV20-1, the J gene TRBJ2-7. CDR1 DFQATT and CDR2 SNEGSKA come from the germline V gene (reference sequence). This CDR3 has 15 amino acids. CDR3 sequence: CSARDPSGSSYEQYF.

The V call is TRBV28, the J call TRBJ2-1; the TRBD1 assignment by TCRdb is unverifiable without DNA. CDR3 length: 16 amino acids. From germline, CDR1 is MDHEN and CDR2 SYDVKM. The CDR3 region is CASSGLRQGVWNEQFF.

The chain is built from TRBV7-2 and TRBJ2-7. Germline V gives CDR1 SGHTA, CDR2 FQGNSA. This CDR3 has 14 residues. The CDR3 loop is CASSLEVRTYEQYF.

The chain is built from TRBV20-1 and TRBJ2-7. The CDR3 consists of 12 residues. Germline V gene data show CDR1 as DFQATT and CDR2 as SNEGSKA (reference sequence). CDR3: CSARQSSYEQYF.

J is TRBJ2-1 and V is TRBV7-2; TCRdb selects TRBD2, and the lack of DNA leaves this call unchecked. Germline CDR1 and CDR2: SGHTA and FQGNSA. The CDR3 covers 15 residues. This chain's CDR3 is CASSFDWGPYNEQFF. The full variable domain, completed using reference TRBV7-2 and TRBJ2-1, is GAGVSQSPSNKVTEKGKDVELRCDPISGHTALYWYRQSLGQGLEFLIYFQGNSAPDKSGLPSDRFSAERTGGSVSTLTIQRTQQEDSAVYLCASSFDWGPYNEQFFGPGTRLTVL.

J is TRBJ1-2 and V is TRBV5-1; TCRdb reports TRBD1, a call that lacks DNA to check it against. The CDR3 has 14 amino acids. The germline CDR1 and CDR2 sequences are SGHRS and YFSETQ. This CDR3 is CASSSLGQTYGYTF.

The V and J genes are TRBV5-1 and TRBJ2-6. This CDR3 is built from 16 residues. Per the germline V gene, CDR1 is SGHRS and CDR2 is YFSETQ. CDR3: CASSLAGYSGANVLTF. The complete variable domain, with remaining parts taken from reference TRBV5-1 and TRBJ2-6, reads KAGVTQTPRYLIKTRGQQVTLSCSPISGHRSVSWYQQTPGQGLQFLFEYFSETQRNKGNFPGRFSGRQFSNSRSEMNVSTLELGDSALYLCASSLAGYSGANVLTFGAGSRLTVL.